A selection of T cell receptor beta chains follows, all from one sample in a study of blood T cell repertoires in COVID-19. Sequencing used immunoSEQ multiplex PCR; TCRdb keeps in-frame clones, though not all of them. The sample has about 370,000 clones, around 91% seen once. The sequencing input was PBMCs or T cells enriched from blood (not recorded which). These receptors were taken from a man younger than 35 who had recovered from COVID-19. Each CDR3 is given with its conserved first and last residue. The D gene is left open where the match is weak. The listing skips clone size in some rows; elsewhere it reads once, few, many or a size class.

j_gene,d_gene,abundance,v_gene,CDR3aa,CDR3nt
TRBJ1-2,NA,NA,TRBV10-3,CAISESVGRPLNYGYTF,TGTGCCATCAGTGAGAGCGTCGGCCGACCCCTAAACTATGGCTACACCTTC
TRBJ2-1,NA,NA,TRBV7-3,CASSLRGTGSSYNEQFF,TGTGCCAGCAGCTTAAGGGGCACAGGGAGCTCCTACAATGAGCAGTTCTTC
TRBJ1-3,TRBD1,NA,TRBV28,CASSFHTRQGLNF,TGTGCCAGCAGTTTTCACACCCGACAGGGACTGAATTTT
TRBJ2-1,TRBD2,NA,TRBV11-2,CASSLNWLAGVYEQFF,TGTGCCAGCAGCTTAAACTGGCTAGCGGGAGTGTATGAGCAGTTCTTC
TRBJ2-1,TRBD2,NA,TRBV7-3,CASSLSGTSGSFYNEQFF,TGTGCCAGCAGCTTAAGTGGGACTAGCGGGAGCTTTTACAATGAGCAGTTCTTC
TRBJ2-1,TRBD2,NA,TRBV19,CASSSTSTLDEQFF,TGTGCCAGTAGTTCGACTAGCACCTTGGATGAGCAGTTCTTC
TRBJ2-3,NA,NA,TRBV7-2,CASSLLGAGVTDTQYF,TGTGCCAGCAGCCTCCTGGGGGCGGGAGTAACAGATACGCAGTATTTT
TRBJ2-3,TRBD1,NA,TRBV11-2,CASSLETGRVDTQYF,TGTGCCAGCAGCTTAGAGACAGGGCGGGTAGATACGCAGTATTTT
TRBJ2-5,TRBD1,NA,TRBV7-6,CASSFGTGAGETQYF,TGTGCCAGCAGTTTCGGGACAGGGGCGGGGGAGACCCAGTACTTC
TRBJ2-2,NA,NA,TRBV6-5,CASTSPSTGELFF,TGTGCCAGCACCTCCCCTTCCACCGGGGAGCTGTTTTTT
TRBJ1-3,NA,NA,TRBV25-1,CASSESGEHTIYF,TGTGCCAGCAGTGAATCCGGGGAGCACACCATATATTTT
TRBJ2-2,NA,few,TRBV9,CASSVATGGTGELFF,TGTGCCAGCAGCGTAGCGACAGGTGGCACCGGGGAGCTGTTTTTT
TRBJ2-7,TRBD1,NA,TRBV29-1,CSVLPRQGGDEQYF,TGCAGCGTTCTCCCTAGACAGGGGGGGGACGAGCAGTACTTC
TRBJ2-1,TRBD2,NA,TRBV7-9,CASSSWTSGSIDEQFF,TGTGCCAGCAGCTCCTGGACTAGCGGGAGCATCGATGAGCAGTTCTTC
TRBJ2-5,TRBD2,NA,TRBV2,CASRKGLAGGETQYF,TGTGCCAGCAGAAAAGGACTAGCGGGGGGGGAGACCCAGTACTTC